This record looks at one T cell receptor (beta chain) sequence and its context. The target antigen is unknown. A read error may be the cause here, since a much bigger clone is one base away. The CDR3 contains 15 residues. The sample originates from a study of tumor and adjacent non-tumor tissue in lung cancer. This sample's RNA came from whole unsorted tissue. TCRbeta libraries were built with three rounds of nested PCR, modified from ARM-PCR. TCRdb reprocessed the multiplex PCR reads via MiXCR and lists one record per CDR3 protein. The sample comprises more than 75,000 distinct CDR3 sequences, 55% to 70% of which are singletons, and roughly 12% rests with the top ten. The study, taken as a whole, reports: Tumor repertoires had a smaller top 100 clone share than normal lung.

Specimen: lung tumor tissue. The chain recombines TRBV12-3 or TRBV12-4 with TRBJ1-5; maybe TRBD1 (6 bases). The sequence was obtained from a woman aged 65 to 85 with non-small cell lung cancer. DNA of the CDR3: TGTGCCGGCAGTTGGGGACATCATAGCAATCAGCCCCAGCATTTT. Translation gives CAGSWGHHSNQPQHF.